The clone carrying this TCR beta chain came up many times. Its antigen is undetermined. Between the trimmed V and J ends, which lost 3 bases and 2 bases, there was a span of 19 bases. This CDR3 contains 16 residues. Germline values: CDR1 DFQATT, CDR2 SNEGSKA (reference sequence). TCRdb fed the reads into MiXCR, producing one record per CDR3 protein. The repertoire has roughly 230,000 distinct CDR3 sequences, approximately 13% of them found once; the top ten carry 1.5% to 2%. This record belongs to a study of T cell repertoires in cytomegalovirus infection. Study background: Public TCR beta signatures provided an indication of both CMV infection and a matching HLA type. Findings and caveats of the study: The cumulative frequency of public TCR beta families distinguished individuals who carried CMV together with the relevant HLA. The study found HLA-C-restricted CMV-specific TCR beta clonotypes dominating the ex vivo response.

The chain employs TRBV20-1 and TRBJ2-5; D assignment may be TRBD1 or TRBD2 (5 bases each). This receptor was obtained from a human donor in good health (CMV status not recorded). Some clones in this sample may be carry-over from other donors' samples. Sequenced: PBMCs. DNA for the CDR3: TGCAGTGCTAGGGCCGAGGGGCAGGTAGGGCAAGAGACCCAGTACTTC. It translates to CSARAEGQVGQETQYF.